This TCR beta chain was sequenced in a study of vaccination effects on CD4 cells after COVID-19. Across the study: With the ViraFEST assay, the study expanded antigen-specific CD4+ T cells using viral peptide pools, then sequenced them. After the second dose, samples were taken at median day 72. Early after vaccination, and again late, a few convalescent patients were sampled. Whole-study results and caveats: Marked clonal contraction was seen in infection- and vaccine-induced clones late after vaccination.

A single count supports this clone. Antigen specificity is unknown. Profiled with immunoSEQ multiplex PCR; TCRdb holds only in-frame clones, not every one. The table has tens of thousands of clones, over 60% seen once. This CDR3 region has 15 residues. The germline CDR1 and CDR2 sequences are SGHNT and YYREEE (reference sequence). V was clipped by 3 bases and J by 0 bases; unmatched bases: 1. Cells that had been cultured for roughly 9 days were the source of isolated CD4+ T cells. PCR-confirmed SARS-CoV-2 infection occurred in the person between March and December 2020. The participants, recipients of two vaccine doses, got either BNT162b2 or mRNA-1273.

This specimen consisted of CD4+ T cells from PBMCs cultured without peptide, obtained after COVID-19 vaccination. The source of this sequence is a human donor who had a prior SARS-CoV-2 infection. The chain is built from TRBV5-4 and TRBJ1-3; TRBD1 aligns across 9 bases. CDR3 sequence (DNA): TGTGCCAGCAGCTGGGACAGGGCCTCTGGAAACACCATATATTTT. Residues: CASSWDRASGNTIYF.